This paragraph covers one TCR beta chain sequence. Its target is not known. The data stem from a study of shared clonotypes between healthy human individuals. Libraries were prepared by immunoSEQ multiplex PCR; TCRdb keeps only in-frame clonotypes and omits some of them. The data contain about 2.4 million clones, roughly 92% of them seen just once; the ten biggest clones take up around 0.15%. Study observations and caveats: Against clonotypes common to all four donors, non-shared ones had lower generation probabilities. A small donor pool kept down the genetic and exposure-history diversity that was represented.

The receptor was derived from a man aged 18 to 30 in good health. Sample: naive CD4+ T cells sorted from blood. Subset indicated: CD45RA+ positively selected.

CDR3 sequence: CATRKANEKLFF. The CDR3 DNA sequence: TGTGCCACTCGTAAGGCTAATGAAAAACTGTTTTTT. The V call is TRBV6-1, the J call TRBJ1-4; no reliable D call. Trimming took 10 bases from V and 3 from J, leaving 9 bases between them. CDR1 is MNHNS, CDR2 SASEGT, per germline. The CDR3 is 12 residues long.